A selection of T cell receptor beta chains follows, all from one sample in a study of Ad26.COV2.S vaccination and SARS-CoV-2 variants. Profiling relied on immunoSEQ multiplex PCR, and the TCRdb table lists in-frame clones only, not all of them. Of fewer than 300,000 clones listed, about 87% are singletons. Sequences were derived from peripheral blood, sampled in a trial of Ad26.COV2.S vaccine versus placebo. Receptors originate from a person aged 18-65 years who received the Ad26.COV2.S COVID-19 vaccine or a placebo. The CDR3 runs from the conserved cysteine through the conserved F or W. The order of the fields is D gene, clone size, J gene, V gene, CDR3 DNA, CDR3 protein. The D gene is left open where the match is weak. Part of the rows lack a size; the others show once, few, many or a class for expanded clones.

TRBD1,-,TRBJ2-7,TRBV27,TGTGCCAGCAGGTCAACAGGGGCCACCTACGAGCAGTACTTC,CASRSTGATYEQYF
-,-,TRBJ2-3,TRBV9,TGTGCCAGCAGCGTAGGAGGGAGGGGGCCTTGGGATACGCAGTATTTT,CASSVGGRGPWDTQYF
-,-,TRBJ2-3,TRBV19,TGTGCCAGTAGTGACACAGGCAGCACAGATACGCAGTATTTT,CASSDTGSTDTQYF
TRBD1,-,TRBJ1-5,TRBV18,TGTGCCAGCTCACCTCCGGGACAGGGGGCTAATCAGCCCCAGCATTTT,CASSPPGQGANQPQHF
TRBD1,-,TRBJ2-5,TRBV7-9,TGTGCCAGCAGCTTGGGGACAGGGCAAGAGACCCAGTACTTC,CASSLGTGQETQYF
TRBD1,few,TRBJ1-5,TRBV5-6,TGTGCCAGCAGCTTGTACTCCGGGACAGGGTTCAATCAGCCCCAGCATTTT,CASSLYSGTGFNQPQHF
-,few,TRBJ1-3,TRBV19,TGTGCCAGTAGTACGTTCTCCGGGTCGATGGGAAACACCATATATTTT,CASSTFSGSMGNTIYF
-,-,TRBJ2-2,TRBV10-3,TGTGCCATCAGTGACAGTCCGAACACCGGGGAGCTGTTTTTT,CAISDSPNTGELFF
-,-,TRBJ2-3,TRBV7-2,TGTGCCAGCAGATTTAGTGGCACAGATACGCAGTATTTT,CASRFSGTDTQYF
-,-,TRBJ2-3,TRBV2,TGTGCCAGCAGTCCGCAGGGTATCACAGATACGCAGTATTTT,CASSPQGITDTQYF
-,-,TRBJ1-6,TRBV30,TGTGCCTGTCGGGGGGAACATAATTCACCCCTCCACTTT,CACRGEHNSPLHF
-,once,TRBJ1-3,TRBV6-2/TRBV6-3,TGTGCCAGCAGCAAAGGACAGTTCCGTGCATCTGGAAACACCATATATTTT,CASSKGQFRASGNTIYF
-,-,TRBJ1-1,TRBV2,TGTGCCAGCAGTGCTGGAGGGGGACGAATGAACACTGAAGCTTTCTTT,CASSAGGGRMNTEAFF
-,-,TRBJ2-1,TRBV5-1,TGCGCCAGCAGCTTAAGCGTCACCTACAATGAGCAGTTCTTC,CASSLSVTYNEQFF
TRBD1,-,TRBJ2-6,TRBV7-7,TGTGCCAGCAGGACCGGGACAGAAGACTTCTCTGGGGCCAACGTCCTGACTTTC,CASRTGTEDFSGANVLTF
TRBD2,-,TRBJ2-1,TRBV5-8,TGTGCCAGCAAAGGGCGGGGGACTAGCGGGAGGGCCAGTGAGCAGTTCTTC,CASKGRGTSGRASEQFF
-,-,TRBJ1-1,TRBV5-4,TGTGCCAGCAGGGGAGGGGGACAGAACACTGAAGCTTTCTTT,CASRGGGQNTEAFF
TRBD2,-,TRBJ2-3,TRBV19,TGTGCCAGTAGTATATGGTATAGCGGGGGCCTCTCTAGCACAGATACGCAGTATTTT,CASSIWYSGGLSSTDTQYF
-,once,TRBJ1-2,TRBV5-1,TGCGCCAGCAGCTCGCAGAATAACTATGGCTACACCTTC,CASSSQNNYGYTF
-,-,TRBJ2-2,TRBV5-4,TGTGCCAGCAGCTTAAGGGACACCGGGGAGCTGTTTTTT,CASSLRDTGELFF
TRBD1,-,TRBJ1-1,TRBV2,TGTGCCAGCAGGACAGGGGAGTTTAACACTGAAGCTTTCTTT,CASRTGEFNTEAFF
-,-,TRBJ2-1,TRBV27,TGTGCCAGCCATGGGGTCAGGGCAAGATCCTACAATGAGCAGTTCTTC,CASHGVRARSYNEQFF
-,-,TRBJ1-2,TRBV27,TGTGCCAGCAGTTCTAGGGGAGGCCAGGGGTACATCTATGGCTACACCTTC,CASSSRGGQGYIYGYTF
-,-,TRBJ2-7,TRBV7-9,TGTGCCAGCAGCTTAAAGAACCGCGAGCAGTACTTC,CASSLKNREQYF
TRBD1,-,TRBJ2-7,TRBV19,TGTGCCAGTAGTAAACTTGACAGGGAAGGTTCCGAGCAGTACTTC,CASSKLDREGSEQYF
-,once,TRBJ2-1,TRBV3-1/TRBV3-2,TGTGCCAGCAGCCAGGCGGGACACCCGCAGTTCTTC,CASSQAGHPQFF
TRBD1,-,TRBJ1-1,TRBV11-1,TGTGCCAGCAGATCTACCGGGACAGGGCCCACTGAAGCTTTCTTT,CASRSTGTGPTEAFF
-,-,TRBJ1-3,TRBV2,TGTGCCAGCACCAGGGAATCTGGAAACACCATATATTTT,CASTRESGNTIYF
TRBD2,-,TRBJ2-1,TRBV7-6,TGTGCCAGCAGCTTTCTAGCGGGAGGGTTGAATGAGCAGTTCTTC,CASSFLAGGLNEQFF
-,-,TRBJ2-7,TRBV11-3,TGTGCCAGCAGCCGGACGGGGTCTGGGATCCACGAGCAGTACTTC,CASSRTGSGIHEQYF
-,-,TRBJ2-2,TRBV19,TGTGCCAGTAGTATGGGGACATTAACCGGGGAGCTGTTTTTT,CASSMGTLTGELFF
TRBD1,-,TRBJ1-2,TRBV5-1,TGCGCCAGCAGCCCTGGTAGGACAGGCCCTGGCTACACCTTC,CASSPGRTGPGYTF
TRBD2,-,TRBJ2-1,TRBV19,TGTGCCAGTAGTATACAAGGACTAGCGGGGGAAGAGCAGTTCTTC,CASSIQGLAGEEQFF
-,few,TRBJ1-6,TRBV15,TGTGCCACCAGCAGATCGCGGACAGATTCACCCCTCCACTTT,CATSRSRTDSPLHF
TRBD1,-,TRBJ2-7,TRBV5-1,TGCGCCAGCAGCCTGACCGGGACAGGGCTCGAAGAGCAGTACTTC,CASSLTGTGLEEQYF
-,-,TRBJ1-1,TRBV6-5,TGTGCCAGCAGTTACTCTCGGCAGCTGAACACTGAAGCTTTCTTT,CASSYSRQLNTEAFF
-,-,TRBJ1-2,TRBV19,TGTGCCACCCCAGAAGCAGGAACCTATGGCTACACCTTC,CATPEAGTYGYTF
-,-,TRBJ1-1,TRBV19,TGTGCCAGTAGTATCAGGGAACAGACCCCAGCTTTCTTT,CASSIREQTPAFF
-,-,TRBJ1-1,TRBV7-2,TGTGCCAGCAGCTTAGCCCTGGGTAATCAAGCTTTCTTT,CASSLALGNQAFF
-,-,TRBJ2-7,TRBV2,TGTGCCAGCAGTGATAGCTCCTACGAGCAGTACTTC,CASSDSSYEQYF
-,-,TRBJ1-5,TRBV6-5,TGTGCCAGCATCCCAATTGGGGGGCCGGGTCAGCCCCAGCATTTT,CASIPIGGPGQPQHF
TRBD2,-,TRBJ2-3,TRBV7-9,TGTGCCAGCAGCGCCTCGGGGGGACCCACAGATACGCAGTATTTT,CASSASGGPTDTQYF
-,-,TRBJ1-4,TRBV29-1,TGCAGCTTTAGTGGGGGGCCAAATGAAAAACTGTTTTTT,CSFSGGPNEKLFF
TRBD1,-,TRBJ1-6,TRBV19,TGTGCCAGTAGTGTTATTACAGGGGAAGCGGGGAATTCACCCCTCCACTTT,CASSVITGEAGNSPLHF
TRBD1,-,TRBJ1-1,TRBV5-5,TGTGCCAGCAGCCTGACAGGGACCACTGAAGCTTTCTTT,CASSLTGTTEAFF
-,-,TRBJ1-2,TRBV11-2,TGTGCCACCAAATCGGGCCTCTCGGGCATTTACTATGGCTACACCTTC,CATKSGLSGIYYGYTF